A selection of T cell receptor beta chains follows, all from one sample in a study of blood T cell repertoires in COVID-19. Using immunoSEQ multiplex PCR, the repertoire was profiled, and TCRdb retains in-frame clones only, with some absent. This sample carries 140,000 or so clones, roughly 80% of them seen once, and the ten largest clones take roughly 4.8%. The sequencing input was peripheral blood. These receptors were obtained from a human donor in a cohort sampled during active COVID-19. Each CDR3 is given with its conserved first and last residue. A D gene is named only where the DNA matches it firmly. For some rows the clone size is stated as once, few or many, or as a class when expanded; others skip it.

j_call	v_call	clone_size	d_call	cdr3_nt	cdr3_aa
TRBJ1-4	TRBV11-3	NA	TRBD1	TGTGCCAGCAGCTTATACCGGGACAGCAATGAAAAACTGTTTTTT	CASSLYRDSNEKLFF
TRBJ2-3	TRBV6-1	NA	NA	TGTGCCAGCAGTGAAGCGGGGCAGACAGATACGCAGTATTTT	CASSEAGQTDTQYF
TRBJ1-6	TRBV3-1/TRBV3-2	NA	NA	TGTGCCAGCAGCCAAGATACTTGGGAGGGATCACCCCTCCACTTT	CASSQDTWEGSPLHF
TRBJ2-1	TRBV27	NA	NA	TGTGCCAGCAGTTTATCGGGCCGCCGAAATGAGCAGTTCTTC	CASSLSGRRNEQFF
TRBJ1-1	TRBV19	NA	NA	TGTGCCAGTAGTACCCTAACTGGGGGGGCGCGGAACACTGAAGCTTTCTTT	CASSTLTGGARNTEAFF
TRBJ1-1	TRBV4-1	NA	NA	TGCGCCAGCAGCCAAGTTCCCAGTATGAACACTGAAGCTTTCTTT	CASSQVPSMNTEAFF
TRBJ1-2	TRBV6-5	NA	TRBD1	TGTGCCAGCAAAAGAGACAGGGGCTATGGCTACACCTTC	CASKRDRGYGYTF
TRBJ2-6	TRBV2	NA	NA	TGTGCCAGCAGTGAAGGGGTCTTAACGGGAGGGGCCAACGTCCTGACTTTC	CASSEGVLTGGANVLTF
TRBJ1-2	TRBV30	NA	NA	TGTGCCTGGAGTGCTCAATTTAGTGGTAACACCTTC	CAWSAQFSGNTF
TRBJ2-1	TRBV6-5	NA	TRBD2	TGTGCCAGCGAGCGGACTAGCGGGAATGACAATGAGCAGTTCTTC	CASERTSGNDNEQFF
TRBJ2-4	TRBV19	NA	TRBD1	TGTGCCAGTAGTCGCCGGGGACAGGGAAACATTCAGTACTTC	CASSRRGQGNIQYF
TRBJ1-4	TRBV3-1/TRBV3-2	NA	TRBD1	TGTGCCAGCAGCCAAGGCCCCGGACAGGGTCAAGAAAAACTGTTTTTT	CASSQGPGQGQEKLFF
TRBJ2-1	TRBV2	few	TRBD2	TGTGCCAGCAGTGAAGGTAGCGGGGGGTACAATGAGCAGTTCTTC	CASSEGSGGYNEQFF
TRBJ2-5	TRBV11-3	once	TRBD1	TGTGCCAGCAGCTTGGGGACAGGGGATGGAGAGACCCAGTACTTC	CASSLGTGDGETQYF
TRBJ1-5	TRBV6-6	NA	NA	TGTGCCAGCAGTTATTCGACAAATCAGCCCCAGCATTTT	CASSYSTNQPQHF
TRBJ2-3	TRBV24-1	NA	TRBD1	TGTGCCACCAGTGGCCCGGACAGGGGGCAAGATACGCAGTATTTT	CATSGPDRGQDTQYF
TRBJ2-4	TRBV28	NA	NA	TGTGCCAGCAGTCGCCAAGCCGCCAAAAACATTCAGTACTTC	CASSRQAAKNIQYF
TRBJ2-3	TRBV15	NA	NA	TGTGCCACCAGCGGGAAAGCGGAGGTGGGCCCAGATACGCAGTATTTT	CATSGKAEVGPDTQYF
TRBJ2-4	TRBV5-1	NA	TRBD2	TGCGCCAGCAGCATCGGGACTAGCGGGAGTCAAAACATTCAGTACTTC	CASSIGTSGSQNIQYF
TRBJ1-5	TRBV28	NA	NA	TGTGCCAGCAGTTTTACAGGGCTTTATAGCAATCAGCCCCAGCATTTT	CASSFTGLYSNQPQHF
TRBJ2-1	TRBV29-1	few	NA	TGCAGCGTTGGGACGTCGGGGAATGAGCAGTTCTTC	CSVGTSGNEQFF
TRBJ1-2	TRBV5-1	NA	TRBD1	TGCGCCAGCAGCTTGGAGGGGGCCGGCTATGGCTACACCTTC	CASSLEGAGYGYTF
TRBJ1-2	TRBV9	NA	NA	TGTGCCAGCAGCTCCCGGCATACAGCTAACTATGGCTACACCTTC	CASSSRHTANYGYTF
TRBJ1-4	TRBV15	NA	NA	TGTGCCACCAGCAGAGCAAGAGATGAAAAACTGTTTTTT	CATSRARDEKLFF
TRBJ2-5	TRBV18	NA	TRBD2	TGTGCCAGCTCACCAGGGACTAGCATGACCGGGGAGACCCAGTACTTC	CASSPGTSMTGETQYF
TRBJ1-1	TRBV9	NA	NA	TGTGCCAGCAGCGTAGGCGGACAACTGAACACTGAAGCTTTCTTT	CASSVGGQLNTEAFF
TRBJ1-1	TRBV5-6	once	NA	TGTGCCAGCAGCTCCTCTAGTGGGGGGATAGAAGCTTTCTTT	CASSSSSGGIEAFF
TRBJ1-1	TRBV30	NA	NA	TGTGCCTGGAGTCTCCCTCCGGCTTTCTTT	CAWSLPPAFF
TRBJ2-5	TRBV18	NA	TRBD1	TGTGCCAGCTCACGAGACCTACGACAGGGGAAACAAGAGACCCAGTACTTC	CASSRDLRQGKQETQYF
TRBJ1-1	TRBV5-1	NA	TRBD1	TGCGCCAGCAGCTCTCAGGGGGTCGAGAACACTGAAGCTTTCTTT	CASSSQGVENTEAFF
TRBJ2-1	TRBV7-9	few	TRBD1	TGTGCCAGCAGCTTTGGACAGGGGGCGATGAATGAGCAGTTCTTC	CASSFGQGAMNEQFF
TRBJ1-4	TRBV2	NA	TRBD1	TGTGCCAGCAGTAGGGACAGGGGCGCAACTAATGAAAAACTGTTTTTT	CASSRDRGATNEKLFF
TRBJ1-2	TRBV19	NA	NA	TGTGCCAGTAGTGTGGGCCGCTCGTCCCTAATTAACTATGGCTACACCTTC	CASSVGRSSLINYGYTF
TRBJ1-6	TRBV11-2	NA	NA	TGTGCCAGCAGCTCACATTCGACAGGATCACCCCTCCACTTT	CASSSHSTGSPLHF
TRBJ1-1	TRBV2	NA	NA	TGTGCCAGCAGTGAAACAGGTATGAACACTGAAGCTTTCTTT	CASSETGMNTEAFF
TRBJ2-1	TRBV2	few	TRBD2	TGTGCCAGCAGTCTTGACGGGGGGAACAATGAGCAGTTCTTC	CASSLDGGNNEQFF
TRBJ1-3	TRBV30	NA	TRBD1	TGTGCCTGGAGGCGGGACAGGGTTCCTGCTATCTCTGGAAACACCATATATTTT	CAWRRDRVPAISGNTIYF
TRBJ1-3	TRBV9	NA	TRBD1	TGTGCCAGCAGCGCACAGGGGGCGCGGAACACCATATATTTT	CASSAQGARNTIYF
TRBJ2-1	TRBV7-3	NA	TRBD2	TGTGCCAGCAGCTTAACGGGACTAGCGGGGCACAATGAGCAGTTCTTC	CASSLTGLAGHNEQFF
TRBJ2-5	TRBV19	NA	NA	TGTGCCAGTAGTAGGGCCCCTTTATCAGGGCCCCAAGAGACCCAGTACTTC	CASSRAPLSGPQETQYF
TRBJ2-6	TRBV6-6	NA	TRBD1	TGTGCCAGCAGTCGCCGGACAGGGGCTCTCCTCTCTGGGGCCAACGTCCTGACTTTC	CASSRRTGALLSGANVLTF
TRBJ2-2	TRBV5-1	NA	NA	TGCGCCAGCAGCTTGGCGGGGTACACCTCGGTCACCGGGGAGCTGTTTTTT	CASSLAGYTSVTGELFF
TRBJ2-1	TRBV6-4	NA	NA	TGTGCCAGCAGTGCTCAAGCGGGTACGCACAATGAGCAGTTCTTC	CASSAQAGTHNEQFF
TRBJ2-2	TRBV7-2	once	TRBD1	TGTGCCAGCAGCCGGACAGGTCTTATGAACACCGGGGAGCTGTTTTTT	CASSRTGLMNTGELFF
TRBJ2-1	TRBV4-2	once	TRBD2	TGTGCCAGCAGCCACCCGGGACTAGGGGCCAATGAGCAGTTCTTC	CASSHPGLGANEQFF
TRBJ2-2	TRBV5-1	NA	TRBD2	TGCGCCAGCAGCTTTACGGGGGGGGCTGATACCGGGGAGCTGTTTTTT	CASSFTGGADTGELFF
TRBJ2-5	TRBV27	NA	TRBD1	TGTGCCAGCAGTTTCGGCAGGGGGGAGACCCAGTACTTC	CASSFGRGETQYF
TRBJ1-2	TRBV10-3	NA	NA	TGTGCCATCAGTAATTTCCGGGACATTAACTATGGCTACACCTTC	CAISNFRDINYGYTF
TRBJ2-3	TRBV28	NA	TRBD1	TGTGCCAGCAGTCCCCCCCAAGGGGGCCCCAGGGGAGATACGCAGTATTTT	CASSPPQGGPRGDTQYF
TRBJ2-3	TRBV29-1	NA	TRBD1	TGCAGCGTTGTTACAGGGGGCACAGATACGCAGTATTTT	CSVVTGGTDTQYF
TRBJ1-5	TRBV6-5	NA	NA	TGTGCCAGCAGCCAATACACAGATCAGCCCCAGCATTTT	CASSQYTDQPQHF
TRBJ1-1	TRBV12-3/TRBV12-4	few	NA	TGTGCCAGCAGGGTACTGATGAACACTGAAGCTTTCTTT	CASRVLMNTEAFF